What follows are 26 T cell receptor beta chains derived from one specimen sequenced in a study of T-cell memory formation after mild COVID-19. TCRdb recomputed calls from the 5' RACE reads with MiXCR, one row per CDR3 protein. Here the sample spans about 350,000 distinct CDR3 sequences, 13% to 15% being singletons. Sequenced: PBMCs or a T cell subset sorted from them (not recorded which). The receptors were gathered from a man between 18 and 29 years old who had mild COVID-19 (a few samples of this study predate the infection). Cell type and time point are not known.

This clonotype was counted a few times. The V gene is TRBV12-3 or TRBV12-4, the J gene TRBJ2-3; D unclear. Trimming pared 3 bases from V and 4 bases from J, leaving 14 bases between. The CDR3 has 15 amino acids. CDR3 nucleotides: TGTGCCAGCAGTTTCGACTGGAACCGCGCAGATACGCAGTATTTT. This gives the protein CASSFDWNRADTQYF.

The chain joins TRBV7-3 to TRBJ2-7; TRBD1 agrees at 9 bases. The CDR3 runs 13 residues. Germline V gene lookup returns CDR1 SGHTA and CDR2 FQGTGA. The V and J ends lost 5 bases and 5 bases, in that order; junction bases with no gene match: 4. The CDR3 region has the DNA TGTGCCAGCAGCCCCCGGACAGGGGACGAGCAGTACTTC. Encoded protein: CASSPRTGDEQYF.

This clonotype was recorded many times. The chain recombines TRBV3-1 with TRBJ2-1; 13 nucleotides match TRBD2. This CDR3 spans 15 amino acids. Germline V gene lookup returns CDR1 LGHDT and CDR2 YNNKEL (reference sequence). V shed 6 bases and J 10 bases; nucleotides not matched to a gene: 9. In nucleotides, the CDR3 is TGTGCCAGCAGTAAACTAGCGGGGGGGCGGAGGGAGCAGTTCTTC. Its translation is CASSKLAGGRREQFF.

This chain links TRBV12-3 or TRBV12-4 with TRBJ1-3; D perhaps matches TRBD1 (6 bases). Trimming cost V 4 bases and J 2 bases, with 9 bases left between them. The CDR3 is 14 amino acids. The DNA for the CDR3 is TGTGCCAGCAGTTGGGGGGCTCCTGGAAACACCATATATTTT. Translating gives CASSWGAPGNTIYF.

This clonotype was detected ten times or more. This chain connects TRBV12-3 or TRBV12-4 to TRBJ1-6; D is ambiguous. V was shortened by 0 bases and J by 17 bases, with 17 bases between the two germline ends. The CDR3 has 14 residues. Written as DNA, the CDR3 is TGTGCCAGCAGTTTAGCAGACGACCCAGCGGCGATCCACTTT. It is translated as CASSLADDPAAIHF.

In its sample, this clonotype was seen a few times. V gene TRBV5-6 combines with J gene TRBJ1-6, with D unresolved. The V end lost 0 bases, the J end lost 7 bases, and 5 bases lay between the germline ends. Germline V gene sequence: CDR1 SGHDT, CDR2 YYEEEE. The CDR3 runs to 13 residues. CDR3 sequence (DNA): TGTGCCAGCAGCTTGGAGGTGAATTCACCCCTCCACTTT. This codes for CASSLEVNSPLHF.

This clonotype was picked up a small number of times. V usage is TRBV6-2 or TRBV6-3 and J usage is TRBJ2-5, with 7 bases lining up with TRBD1. The CDR3 extends over 14 amino acids. With 8 bases clipped from V and 3 bases from J, the junction kept 9 bases outside the gene matches. CDR1 is MNHEY and CDR2 is SVGEGT in the germline V gene. The CDR3 bases are TGTGCCAGCCGCCGCGATGGACAGGAAGAGACCCAGTACTTC. Translating gives CASRRDGQEETQYF.

This rearrangement joins TRBV27 to TRBJ1-1; 8 bases are a match to TRBD1. CDR3 length: 14 amino acids. The J segment lost 4 bases and the V segment lost 6 bases, leaving 7 bases of the junction unmatched. The germline gives CDR1 MNHEY, CDR2 SMNVEV (reference sequence). The DNA of the CDR3 is TGTGCCAGCAGACCGCAGGGGGCGGTCACTGAAGCTTTCTTT. This gives the protein CASRPQGAVTEAFF.

This clonotype was observed a handful of times. The chain joins TRBV30 to TRBJ1-2, with 8 bases fitting TRBD1. This CDR3 contains 13 residues. V shed 1 base, J shed 5 bases, and the junction held 3 bases outside the gene matches. Germline V lookup: CDR1 GTSNPN, CDR2 SVGIG (reference sequence). DNA of the CDR3: TGTGCCTGGAGTGGGACAGGGACTTATGGCTACACCTTC. This translates into CAWSGTGTYGYTF.

There are a few counts of this clonotype. The V gene is TRBV29-1, the J gene TRBJ1-1; D is ambiguous. CDR1 is SQVTM and CDR2 is ANQGSEA in the germline V gene. Trimming removed 2 bases from V and 1 base from J, with 11 bases in between. The CDR3 contains 14 residues. DNA for the CDR3: TGCAGCGTTGAACCGGGGAGTCCGAACACTGAAGCTTTCTTT. Translating it yields CSVEPGSPNTEAFF.

This clonotype has ten or more counts. The chain carries TRBV20-1 and TRBJ1-5, with no clear D. CDR1 and CDR2 from the germline V gene are DFQATT and SNEGSKA (reference sequence). V was pared by 3 bases and J by 0 bases, with 9 bases between. The CDR3 length is 14 residues. CDR3 in DNA: TGCAGTGCTAGGCGGCAGTATAGCAATCAGCCCCAGCATTTT. Its translation is CSARRQYSNQPQHF.

V is TRBV27 and J is TRBJ1-6; D call uncertain. Per germline, CDR1 MNHEY and CDR2 SMNVEV (reference sequence). Trimming stripped 6 bases from V and 0 bases from J, with 12 bases between. CDR3 length: 16 amino acids. DNA for the CDR3: TGTGCCAGCAGGGCCAAGACCGGCTCCTATAATTCACCCCTCCACTTT. This sequence encodes CASRAKTGSYNSPLHF.

In this sample, this clonotype turned up many times. The V call is TRBV5-1, the J call TRBJ2-3; D unclear. This CDR3 has 15 residues. The ends were cut back, 0 bases at V and 2 bases at J, with 10 bases in the middle. CDR1 and CDR2 (germline): SGHRS, YFSETQ. The CDR3 DNA sequence: TGCGCCAGCAGCTTGGTAGAACCCTCCACAGATACGCAGTATTTT. This translates into CASSLVEPSTDTQYF.

This clonotype was seen a handful of times. The V and J genes are TRBV6-2 or TRBV6-3 and TRBJ2-7, with D possibly matching TRBD2 (6 bases). V was cut by 5 bases and J by 6 bases, with 20 bases left in between. CDR1 is MNHEY and CDR2 is SVGEGT in the germline V gene. The CDR3 totals 15 residues. CDR3 nucleotides: TGTGCCAGCAGTGACACACCCACCGGGAGCCGCGAGCAGTACGTC. Amino acids: CASSDTPTGSREQYV.

The V gene is TRBV4-1, the J gene TRBJ2-5, with D possibly being TRBD2 (6 bases). Trimming took off 1 base at V and 1 base at J, with 7 bases between the two ends. The CDR3 loop spans 14 amino acids. Germline values: CDR1 MGHRA, CDR2 YSYEKL. The CDR3 loop is CASSQGGVQETQYF. The CDR3 DNA sequence: TGCGCCAGCAGCCAAGGGGGGGTCCAAGAGACCCAGTACTTC.

This clonotype was counted ten times or more. The rearrangement joins TRBV20-1 to TRBJ1-5; D uncertain. CDR3 length: 12 amino acids. Germline loops: CDR1 DFQATT, CDR2 SNEGSKA (reference sequence). The germline V and J ends were trimmed by 3 bases and 2 bases, with 5 bases remaining between them. The DNA for the CDR3 is TGCAGTGCTAGCTTGGGCAATCAGCCCCAGCATTTT. It specifies CSASLGNQPQHF.

This clonotype turned up a few times. The V gene is TRBV29-1, the J gene TRBJ1-4; a possible D gene is TRBD1 (6 bases). CDR1 is SQVTM and CDR2 is ANQGSEA in the germline V gene. V dropped 3 bases and J dropped 8 bases, with 16 bases sitting between them. The CDR3 has 14 amino acids. CDR3 nucleotides: TGCAGCGTTGATGTGGGGGGGCTTAGGGAAAAACTGTTTTTT. This codes for CSVDVGGLREKLFF.

This clonotype turned up a few times. The chain has TRBV6-5 and TRBJ2-1; perhaps TRBD2 as D (5 bases). V was pared by 6 bases and J by 9 bases, with 21 bases between. The length of the CDR3 is 15 residues. Germline V gives CDR1 MNHEY, CDR2 SVGAGI. For the CDR3, the DNA is TGTGCCAGCAGCACCCCACGGACTCGGTCCCCTGAGCAGTTCTTC. As protein: CASSTPRTRSPEQFF.

A few counts support this clonotype. The chain couples TRBV30 to TRBJ1-2; TRBD1 aligns across 9 bases. This CDR3 region has 12 residues. Germline V CDR1 and CDR2: GTSNPN, SVGIG (reference sequence). J was trimmed by 4 bases and V by 8 bases; bases with no gene match: 5. The CDR3 loop is CAGGTGSYGYTF. Written as DNA, the CDR3 is TGTGCCGGTGGGACAGGGAGCTATGGCTACACCTTC.

This clonotype was counted between two and nine times. The rearrangement links TRBV20-1 to TRBJ2-5; D not certain. CDR3 length: 14 amino acids. Trimming took 0 bases from V and 3 from J, leaving 11 bases between them. Germline V gives CDR1 DFQATT, CDR2 SNEGSKA (reference sequence). For the CDR3, the DNA is TGCAGTGCTAGAGATCAGGCTCAGAAAGAGACCCAGTACTTC. This translates into CSARDQAQKETQYF.

This clonotype was counted only a few times. This chain joins TRBV6-5 and TRBJ1-1; D is unresolved. Trimming removed 4 bases at V and 1 base at J, with 13 bases between. The CDR3 totals 15 residues. Germline assignment: CDR1 MNHEY and CDR2 SVGAGI. This CDR3 reads CASSSNQQRNTEAFF. CDR3 in DNA: TGTGCCAGCAGTTCTAATCAACAGAGGAACACTGAAGCTTTCTTT.

This clonotype was recorded a few times. The CDR3 region is CSARFSYNEQFF. CDR3 in DNA: TGCAGTGCTAGGTTCTCCTACAATGAGCAGTTCTTC. V and J are TRBV20-1 and TRBJ2-1, with D unclear. V was pared by 3 bases and J by 0 bases, with 3 bases between. CDR1 is DFQATT and CDR2 is SNEGSKA in the germline V gene (reference sequence). There are 12 residues in the CDR3.

The V gene is TRBV12-3 or TRBV12-4, the J gene TRBJ2-3; D not resolved. Trimming left V 3 bases short and J 6 bases short, with 7 bases between. CDR3 length: 12 amino acids. Here the CDR3 reads CASSFGKDTQYF. The CDR3 DNA follows: TGTGCCAGCAGTTTTGGCAAGGATACGCAGTATTTT.

Here the CDR3 DNA reads TGTGCCAGCACCTTCTCGGGGGCCGTGGGTACGCAGTATTTT. This translates into CASTFSGAVGTQYF. This chain uses TRBV7-8 with TRBJ2-3; D is tentatively TRBD1 or TRBD2 (6 bases each). The CDR3 contains 14 residues. V lost 7 bases, J lost 8 bases, and 19 bases lay in between. Germline CDR1 SGHVS, CDR2 FQNEAQ.

This clonotype has only a few counts. The chain has TRBV3-2 and TRBJ2-1; the table's TRBD2 call for D was not verified on the DNA. TRBV3-2 is described as a pseudogene. The CDR3 loop spans 16 amino acids. CDR3 residues: CASSLPSGGADNEQFF. In DNA, the CDR3 is TGTGCCAGCAGCCTTCCTAGCGGGGGGGCCGACAATGAGCAGTTCTTC.

This clonotype was counted a few times. The chain has TRBV4-3 and TRBJ2-3; D is perhaps TRBD1 or TRBD2 (7 bases each). CDR3 size: 15 residues. Germline V gene data show CDR1 as LGHNA and CDR2 as YSLEER. Trimming cost V 4 bases and J 5 bases, with 16 bases left between them. CDR3 nucleotide sequence: TGCGCCAGCAGCCCAGGGGGGGGTAAGGGAGATACGCAGTATTTT. Amino acids: CASSPGGGKGDTQYF.